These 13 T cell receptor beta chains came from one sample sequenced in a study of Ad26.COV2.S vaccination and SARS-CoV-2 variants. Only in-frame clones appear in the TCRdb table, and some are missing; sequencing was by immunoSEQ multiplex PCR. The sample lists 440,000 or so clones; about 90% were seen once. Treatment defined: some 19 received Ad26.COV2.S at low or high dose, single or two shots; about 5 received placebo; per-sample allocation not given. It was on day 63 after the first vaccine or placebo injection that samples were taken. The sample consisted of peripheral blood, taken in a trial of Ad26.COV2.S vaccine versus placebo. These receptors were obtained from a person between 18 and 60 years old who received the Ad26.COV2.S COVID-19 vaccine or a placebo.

Written as DNA, the CDR3 is TGTGCCAGCAGCTTAGACCCTAACAGGGCCGGAGAGACCCAGTACTTC. Translated: CASSLDPNRAGETQYF. The chain joins TRBV7-2 to TRBJ2-5; TRBD1 might be the D (6 bases). This CDR3 has 16 residues. Germline CDR1 reads SGHTA; CDR2 reads FQGNSA. V lost 1 base and J 4 bases, leaving 16 bases between the germline ends.

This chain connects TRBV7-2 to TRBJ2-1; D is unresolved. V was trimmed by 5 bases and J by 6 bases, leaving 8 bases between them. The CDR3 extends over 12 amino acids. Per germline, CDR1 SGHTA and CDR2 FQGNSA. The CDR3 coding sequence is TGTGCCAGCAGCCGTCCTCCCAATGAGCAGTTCTTC. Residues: CASSRPPNEQFF. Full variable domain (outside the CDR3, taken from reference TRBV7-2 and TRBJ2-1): GAGVSQSPSNKVTEKGKDVELRCDPISGHTALYWYRQSLGQGLEFLIYFQGNSAPDKSGLPSDRFSAERTGGSVSTLTIQRTQQEDSAVYLCASSRPPNEQFFGPGTRLTVL.

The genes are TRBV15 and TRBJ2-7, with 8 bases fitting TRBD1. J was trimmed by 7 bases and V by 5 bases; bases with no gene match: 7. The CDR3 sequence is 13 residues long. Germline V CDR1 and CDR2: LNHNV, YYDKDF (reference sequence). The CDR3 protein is CATSQGAAREQYF. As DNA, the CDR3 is TGTGCCACCAGCCAGGGGGCTGCTCGAGAGCAGTACTTC. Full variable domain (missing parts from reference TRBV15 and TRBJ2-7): DAMVIQNPRYQVTQFGKPVTLSCSQTLNHNVMYWYQQKSSQAPKLLFHYYDKDFNNEADTPDNFQSRRPNTSFCFLDIRSPGLGDTAMYLCATSQGAAREQYFGPGTRLTVT.

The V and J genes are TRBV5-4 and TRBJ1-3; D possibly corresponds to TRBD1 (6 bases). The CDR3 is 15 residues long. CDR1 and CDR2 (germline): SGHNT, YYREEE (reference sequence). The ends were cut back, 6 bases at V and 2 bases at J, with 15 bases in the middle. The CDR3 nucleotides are TGTGCCAGCAAGGTTGGGGGGGCCGCTGGAAACACCATATATTTT. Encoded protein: CASKVGGAAGNTIYF.

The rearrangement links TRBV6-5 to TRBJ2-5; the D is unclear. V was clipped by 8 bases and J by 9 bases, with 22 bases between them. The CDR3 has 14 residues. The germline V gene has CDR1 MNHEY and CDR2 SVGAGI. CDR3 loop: CASDWAVAGMAQYF. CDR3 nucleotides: TGTGCCAGCGACTGGGCGGTTGCCGGTATGGCCCAGTACTTC.

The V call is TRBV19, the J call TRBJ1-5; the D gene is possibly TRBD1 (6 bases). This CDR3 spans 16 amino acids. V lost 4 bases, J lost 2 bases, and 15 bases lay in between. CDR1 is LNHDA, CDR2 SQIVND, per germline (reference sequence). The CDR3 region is CASSSQGSWGNQPQHF. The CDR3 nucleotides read TGTGCCAGTAGTAGCCAGGGGTCCTGGGGCAATCAGCCCCAGCATTTT. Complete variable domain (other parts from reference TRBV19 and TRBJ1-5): DGGITQSPKYLFRKEGQNVTLSCEQNLNHDAMYWYRQDPGQGLRLIYYSQIVNDFQKGDIAEGYSVSREKKESFPLTVTSAQKNPTAFYLCASSSQGSWGNQPQHFGDGTRLSIL.

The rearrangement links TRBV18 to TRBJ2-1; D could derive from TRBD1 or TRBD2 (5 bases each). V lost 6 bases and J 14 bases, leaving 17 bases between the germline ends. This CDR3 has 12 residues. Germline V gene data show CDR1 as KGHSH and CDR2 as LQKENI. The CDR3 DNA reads TGTGCCAGCTCCCGACGAGGGGCTGATAAGTTCTTC. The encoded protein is CASSRRGADKFF.

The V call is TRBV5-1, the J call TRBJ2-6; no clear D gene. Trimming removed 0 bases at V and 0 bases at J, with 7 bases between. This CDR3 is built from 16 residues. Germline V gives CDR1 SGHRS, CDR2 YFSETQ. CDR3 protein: CASSLGMSSGANVLTF. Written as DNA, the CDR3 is TGCGCCAGCAGCTTGGGCATGAGCTCTGGGGCCAACGTCCTGACTTTC. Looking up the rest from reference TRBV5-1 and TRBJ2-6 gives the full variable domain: KAGVTQTPRYLIKTRGQQVTLSCSPISGHRSVSWYQQTPGQGLQFLFEYFSETQRNKGNFPGRFSGRQFSNSRSEMNVSTLELGDSALYLCASSLGMSSGANVLTFGAGSRLTVL.

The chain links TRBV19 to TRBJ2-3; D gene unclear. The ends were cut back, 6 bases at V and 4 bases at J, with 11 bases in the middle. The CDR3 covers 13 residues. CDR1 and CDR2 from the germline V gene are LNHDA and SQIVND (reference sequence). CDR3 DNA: TGTGCCAGTAGCGACAAGGGTGCAGATACGCAGTATTTT. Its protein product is CASSDKGADTQYF.

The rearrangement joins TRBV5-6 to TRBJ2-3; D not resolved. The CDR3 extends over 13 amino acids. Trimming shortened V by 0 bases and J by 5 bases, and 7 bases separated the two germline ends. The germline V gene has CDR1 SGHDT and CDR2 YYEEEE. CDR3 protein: CASSLGGEDTQYF. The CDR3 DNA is TGTGCCAGCAGCTTGGGTGGCGAAGATACGCAGTATTTT.

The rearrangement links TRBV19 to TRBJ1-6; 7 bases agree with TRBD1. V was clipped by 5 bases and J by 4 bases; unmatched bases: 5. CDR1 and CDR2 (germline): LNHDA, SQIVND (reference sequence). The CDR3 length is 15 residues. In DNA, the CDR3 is TGTGCCAGTAGTTCCGGGACAGCATATAATTCACCCCTCCACTTT. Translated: CASSSGTAYNSPLHF.

The CDR3 reads CASSVGAESIIETQYF. CDR3 DNA: TGTGCCAGCAGCGTAGGGGCGGAGTCAATAATCGAGACCCAGTACTTC. The chain has TRBV9 and TRBJ2-5; D is unresolved. Trimming cost V 0 bases and J 5 bases, with 17 bases left between them. CDR3 length: 16 residues. Germline assignment: CDR1 SGDLS and CDR2 YYNGEE.

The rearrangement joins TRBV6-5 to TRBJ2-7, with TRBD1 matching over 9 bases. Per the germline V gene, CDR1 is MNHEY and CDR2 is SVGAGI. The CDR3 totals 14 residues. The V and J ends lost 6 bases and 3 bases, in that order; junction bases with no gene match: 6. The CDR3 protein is CASSRRTGVYEQYF. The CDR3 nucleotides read TGTGCCAGCAGCCGCCGGACAGGGGTCTACGAGCAGTACTTC.